This T cell receptor beta chain was profiled in a study of blood T cell repertoires in COVID-19. Whole-study context: Samples came from the United States, Italy and Spain, spanning acute and convalescent COVID-19. PBMCs, B-cell-depleted T cells, or T cells were the source of the cDNA or gDNA that made up the material.

In the source study's methods: Reference gene primers were amplified, and this amplification served to estimate nucleated cell counts. Profiling relied on immunoSEQ multiplex PCR, and the TCRdb table lists in-frame clones only, not all of them. V, J and clone size are taken as reported in that table, and D and trimming were inferred from the DNA itself. The repertoire holds about 200,000 clones, with over 75% as singletons. Sequenced material: peripheral blood. This receptor was identified in a man older than 75 with acute or convalescent COVID-19.

The CDR3 sequence: CASSYGRVGHNEQFF. DNA of the CDR3: TGTGCCAGCAGTTACGGCCGGGTGGGGCACAATGAGCAGTTCTTC. The chain carries TRBV6-6 and TRBJ2-1; TRBD1 is a possible D gene (5 bases). Germline V lookup: CDR1 MNHNY, CDR2 SVGAGI (reference sequence). This CDR3 is 15 amino acids long. Trimming shortened V by 2 bases and J by 5 bases, and 13 bases separated the two germline ends.